This T cell receptor beta chain was profiled in a study of blood T cell repertoires in COVID-19 (dated by TCRdb to the early 2020s). A note on the overall study: Samples from collaborators originated in the United States, Italy and Spain and spanned both the acute and convalescent phases of COVID-19. The prospective study material was composed of cDNA or gDNA derived from T cells, B-cell-depleted T cells, or PBMCs. Subjects who had been exposed to COVID-19, were actively infected with it, or had recovered from it provided the deeply sampled blood TCRbeta repertoires that made up the dataset. The repertoires were released in a freely available public database meant as a resource for research on the immune response to SARS-CoV-2. The samples were drawn from the first 160 participants of the ongoing ImmuneRACE study and from under 1,500 subjects provided by 6 global collaborators. The sample metadata nearly always contained a de-identified subject ID, COVID-19 status, age in years and sex. Where HLA class I and class II types were available, the types were taken from metadata supplied by the sample provider, not from assay-based typing. Results and caveats for the whole study, not just this receptor: How much clinical and demographic metadata was included differed by source and by participant, and the metadata was provided uncurated.

The collaborating institutions used their own protocols to collect whole blood in K2EDTA tubes. Collaborator samples were shipped for TCRbeta analysis as frozen whole blood, isolated PBMCs, or DNA extracted from either sample type. The immunoSEQ Assay, a bias-controlled multiplex PCR, was used to amplify TCRbeta CDR3 regions from genomic DNA. The authors processed their data as follows. Within the assay, amplification of reference gene primers was used to estimate how many nucleated cells each sample contained. To quantify the absolute abundance of each unique TCRbeta CDR3 rearrangement, sequence reads were collapsed and filtered. Productive Simpson clonality was computed per sample as the square root of Simpson's diversity index over productive rearrangements. TCRdb retrieved this table from immuneACCESS and kept in-frame rearrangements only. Not all clones are present; in checked studies, unresolved V genes account for under half, and no reason is known for the remainder. Clone size and the V and J calls come from that table; the DNA yielded D and trimming. The sample data list about 230,000 clones, and 65% to 90% of these were observed just once. Of the sample, around 7% is held by the ten largest clones.

As concerns this clone: It has no known antigen specificity. Nothing much larger sits one base from this clone, and base qualities are not available.

The CDR3 goes from the cysteine to the phenylalanine over 20 residues. Just CDR3 DNA is preserved here, 60 bases in frame from base 1. The germline V gene gives CDR1 as SGHRS and CDR2 as YFSETQ. The V end gives up 3 bases and the J end 2 bases, leaving 20 bases in the junction not matched to a gene. The clonotype originates from a woman aged 45-60 years with acute or convalescent COVID-19. Sequencing input: peripheral blood. This sequence uses TRBV5-1 and TRBJ2-3, with 8 bases aligning to TRBD2. The CDR3 corresponds to CASSSGGGKLAMSLTDTQYF. The DNA sequence is TGCGCCAGCAGCTCGGGCGGGGGGAAGCTAGCGATGTCTCTCACAGATACGCAGTATTTT.